This TCR beta chain was captured in a study of blood T cell repertoires in COVID-19. The assay was immunoSEQ multiplex PCR, and TCRdb's table has in-frame clones only and misses some. The sample records about 180,000 clones, around 86% being singletons. This CDR3 spans 12 amino acids. V dropped 0 bases and J dropped 8 bases, with 5 bases sitting between them. CDR1 is SGHRS, CDR2 YFSETQ, per germline. Sequencing input: peripheral blood. The sequence was collected from a woman in her 30s with active or convalescent COVID-19. The chain has TRBV5-1 and TRBJ2-2; D unclear. The DNA for the CDR3 is TGCGCCAGCAGCTTGGAGAGGGGGGAGCTGTTTTTT. Its protein is CASSLERGELFF. Variable domain in full (rest from reference TRBV5-1 and TRBJ2-2): KAGVTQTPRYLIKTRGQQVTLSCSPISGHRSVSWYQQTPGQGLQFLFEYFSETQRNKGNFPGRFSGRQFSNSRSEMNVSTLELGDSALYLCASSLERGELFFGEGSRLTVL.